This T cell receptor (beta chain) was recorded in a study of T cell changes during pregnancy in multiple sclerosis. The method was immunoSEQ multiplex PCR; TCRdb's version includes in-frame clones alone and lacks a portion of them. The sample records around 33,000 clones, over 85% being singletons. From germline, CDR1 is MNHEY and CDR2 SMNVEV (reference sequence). Trimming left V 5 bases short and J 2 bases short, with 16 bases between. The CDR3 contains 15 residues. This clone was seen more than once but under ten times. The sequenced sample was CD8+ T cells from peripheral blood mononuclear cells, obtained in the third trimester of pregnancy. The source is a female donor with multiple sclerosis, enrolled in a pregnancy study. V gene TRBV27 combines with J gene TRBJ2-7, with D possibly matching TRBD2 (6 bases). CDR3 nucleotide sequence: TGTGCCAGCAGTCCTACGGGGGTGGGGACCTACGAGCAGTACTTC. Its protein product is CASSPTGVGTYEQYF.